A selection of T cell receptor beta chains follows, all from one sample in a study of cytomegalovirus exposure and HLA in healthy donors. Sequenced by immunoSEQ multiplex PCR; TCRdb stores in-frame clones only, minus some. Of about 90,000 clones in the sample, around 80% were seen once. Sequencing was performed on PBMCs. Receptors originate from a man aged 25-45 years in good health and CMV-seronegative. Each CDR3 is given with its conserved first and last residue.

j_call v_call cdr3_aa
TRBJ1-5 TRBV12-5 CASGNGRNQPQHF
TRBJ2-1 TRBV27 CASSFGAGGVNEQFF
TRBJ1-5 TRBV27 CASSLTGSNQPQHF
TRBJ2-5 TRBV2 CAREGTGRGEGQYF
TRBJ1-1 TRBV6-1 CASRRQGETEAFF
TRBJ2-5 TRBV4-3 CASSQFPTGGVTQYF
TRBJ2-5 TRBV2 CASRRDRGIQETQYF
TRBJ2-3 TRBV7-9 CASTPDNTDTQYF
TRBJ1-1 TRBV10-3 CAISDSGTEAFF
TRBJ1-2 TRBV25-1 CASSAGQNYGYTF
TRBJ2-7 TRBV7-6 CASSQGQYYEQYF
TRBJ2-1 TRBV5-6 CASSKEVRNEQFF
TRBJ1-1 TRBV27 CASSLAGGAEAFF
TRBJ1-2 TRBV6-5 CASSYSKGPYGYTF
TRBJ1-5 TRBV7-6 CASSSRGRESVVAQHF
TRBJ2-5 TRBV13 CASSLVDKQETQYF
TRBJ1-2 TRBV14 CASSQGLGHYGYTF
TRBJ2-1 TRBV7-3 CASSSYLPGEQFF
TRBJ1-5 TRBV2 CAGSWTGGGQPQHF
TRBJ1-2 TRBV28 CASSPEGGAPTNYGYTF
TRBJ1-1 TRBV20-1 CSASGNTEAFF
TRBJ1-5 TRBV19 CASRTGTGVGPQHF
TRBJ1-2 TRBV5-1 CASSLAGVTGYTF
TRBJ2-2 TRBV5-4 CASSQNTGELFF
TRBJ2-5 TRBV10-3 CAISDLYRTSGGLSQETQYF
TRBJ1-5 TRBV9 CASSVGGTGNQPQHF
TRBJ2-3 TRBV7-6 CASSLEGSGSYGDTQYF
TRBJ1-1 TRBV7-2 CASAADLNTEAFF
TRBJ1-1 TRBV7-9 CSSSTWAGADTEAFF
TRBJ2-2 TRBV9 CASSVTQGASGELFF
TRBJ2-5 TRBV10-3 CAISTAGVETQYF